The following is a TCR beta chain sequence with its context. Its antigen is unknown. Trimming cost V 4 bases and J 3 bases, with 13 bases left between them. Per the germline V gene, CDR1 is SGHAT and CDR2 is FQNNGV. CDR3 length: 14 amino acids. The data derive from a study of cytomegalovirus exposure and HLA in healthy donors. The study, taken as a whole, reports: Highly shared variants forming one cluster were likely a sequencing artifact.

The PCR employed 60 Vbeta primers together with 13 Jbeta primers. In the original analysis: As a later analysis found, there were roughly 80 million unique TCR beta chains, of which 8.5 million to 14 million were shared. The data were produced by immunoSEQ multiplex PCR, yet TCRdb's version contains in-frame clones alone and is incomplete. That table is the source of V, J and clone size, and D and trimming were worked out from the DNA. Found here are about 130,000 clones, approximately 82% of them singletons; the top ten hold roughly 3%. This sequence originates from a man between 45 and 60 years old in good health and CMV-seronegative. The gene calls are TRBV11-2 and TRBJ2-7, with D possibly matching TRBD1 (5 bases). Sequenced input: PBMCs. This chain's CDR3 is CASSSWTRDYEQYF. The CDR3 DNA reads TGTGCCAGCAGCTCATGGACACGAGACTACGAGCAGTACTTC. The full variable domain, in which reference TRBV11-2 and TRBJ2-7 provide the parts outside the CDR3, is EAGVAQSPRYKIIEKRQSVAFWCNPISGHATLYWYQQILGQGPKLLIQFQNNGVVDDSQLPKDRFSAERLKGVDSTLKIQPAKLEDSAVYLCASSSWTRDYEQYFGPGTRLTVT.